A selection of T cell receptor beta chains follows, all from one sample in a study of T cells in localized non-small cell lung cancer. Data came from immunoSEQ multiplex PCR; TCRdb stores just in-frame clones and leaves some out. The data contain roughly 48,000 clones, about three quarters of them singletons. Material: PBMCs, obtained before any cancer treatment. These receptors all stem from a woman between 35 and 75 years old with stage II lung adenocarcinoma. Both conserved end residues are part of each CDR3. Each record gives: J gene, clone size, V gene, CDR3 protein. Only some rows state a clone size, as once, few, many or a class for expanded clones.

>TRBJ1-1|.|TRBV5-4
CASSLDRGPEAFF
>TRBJ1-5|.|TRBV7-9
CASSSTGTGNQPQHF
>TRBJ2-5|.|TRBV15
CATSRNRGTETQYF
>TRBJ2-5|.|TRBV6-1
CASSEGPAAQETQYF
>TRBJ1-5|.|TRBV19
CASSIFSPSTVPGPQHF
>TRBJ1-2|.|TRBV7-3
CASSLGDKFHGYTF
>TRBJ2-2|many|TRBV6-4
CASRQGEAGELFF
>TRBJ2-3|.|TRBV19
CASSISRGRTDTQYF
>TRBJ2-1|.|TRBV29-1
CSLSRGDSYNEQFF
>TRBJ2-3|.|TRBV30
CAWRGSEDTQYF
>TRBJ1-5|.|TRBV28
CASSGTNNQPQHF
>TRBJ1-5|.|TRBV7-2
CASSLSSQGGDQPQHF
>TRBJ2-2|.|TRBV28
CASSLLWGRAGELFF